The rows below give T cell receptor beta chains drawn from one sample of a study of shared clonotypes between healthy human individuals. Libraries were prepared by immunoSEQ multiplex PCR; TCRdb keeps only in-frame clonotypes and omits some of them. The table includes roughly 2.5 million clones, approximately 90% detected once. Sequenced: naive CD4+ T cells sorted from blood. Every receptor here comes from a man between 18 and 35 years old in good health. CDR3s include the opening cysteine and the closing phenylalanine or tryptophan. D genes are given only for firm matches. Clone size is given for some rows only: seen once, a few or many times, or a class if the clone is expanded.

cdr3_nt	cdr3_aa	cdr3_length	clone_size	v_call	j_call	d_call
TGTGCCAGCAGCTTACGAGCGGGATATGGCTACACCTTC	CASSLRAGYGYTF	13	-	TRBV7-2	TRBJ1-2	-
TGTGCCATCAGTGAGTCGGCTGGCTACACCTTC	CAISESAGYTF	11	-	TRBV10-3	TRBJ1-2	-
TGTGCCAGCAGCGTTGGTGGGACAGGGGGCACCTACGAGCAGTACTTC	CASSVGGTGGTYEQYF	16	-	TRBV9	TRBJ2-7	TRBD1
TGTGCCAGCAGTTTGTCAGGGCCCTACGAGCAGTACTTC	CASSLSGPYEQYF	13	-	TRBV6-1	TRBJ2-7	-
TGCGCCAGCAGCTTGGAACAGGGCCTAACCTATGGCTACACCTTC	CASSLEQGLTYGYTF	15	few	TRBV5-1	TRBJ1-2	-
TGTGCCAGCAGGACGAGATACACTAATGAAAAACTGTTTTTT	CASRTRYTNEKLFF	14	once	TRBV6-1	TRBJ1-4	-
TGTGCCAGCGCGATCGGAGGAAGATTGAATGAGCAGTTCTTC	CASAIGGRLNEQFF	14	-	TRBV6-1	TRBJ2-1	-
TGCAGCGTTGGGTTCAGTGAAGCTTTCTTT	CSVGFSEAFF	10	-	TRBV29-1	TRBJ1-1	-
TGTGCCTGGAGTCTATCGGCCGGGACAGGGCATAATTCACCCCTCCACTTT	CAWSLSAGTGHNSPLHF	17	-	TRBV30	TRBJ1-6	TRBD1
TGTGCCAGCAGGTCCAGGGGATCCAGCTCCTACAATGAGCAGTTCTTC	CASRSRGSSSYNEQFF	16	-	TRBV5-4	TRBJ2-1	-
TGCAGCGTACCCTCGGCGGCGGGCCCCTACGAGCAGTACTTC	CSVPSAAGPYEQYF	14	-	TRBV29-1	TRBJ2-7	-
TGTGCCAGCAGCTCTGGGACCTATGGCTACACCTTC	CASSSGTYGYTF	12	-	TRBV5-4	TRBJ1-2	-
TGTGCCAGCAGTGGTGGACAGGGACCTGGAAACACCATATATTTT	CASSGGQGPGNTIYF	15	-	TRBV6-5	TRBJ1-3	TRBD1
TGTGCCAGCAGCTTAGCGGGGGGGCAAGAGACCCAGTACTTC	CASSLAGGQETQYF	14	-	TRBV7-9	TRBJ2-5	TRBD2
TGTGCCAGCAGTTTCGGTGTAGGGGTAACCTATAATTCACCCCTCCACTTT	CASSFGVGVTYNSPLHF	17	-	TRBV27	TRBJ1-6	-
TGTGCCAGCAGTGCTTGGGACAGCTCCTACGAGCAGTACTTC	CASSAWDSSYEQYF	14	-	TRBV6-1	TRBJ2-7	TRBD1
TGTGCCAGCAGCTTGCGTTCACTAGCGGGAGCCGGAGATACGCAGTATTTT	CASSLRSLAGAGDTQYF	17	-	TRBV5-6	TRBJ2-3	TRBD2